The present entry profiles one T cell receptor (beta chain) with its context. The sample originates from a study of blood T cell repertoires in COVID-19. Whole-study context: PBMCs, B-cell-depleted T cells, or T cells were the source of the cDNA or gDNA that made up the material.

The CDR3 is 14 amino acids. Per germline, CDR1 SGDLS and CDR2 YYNGEE. The ends were cut back, 0 bases at V and 3 bases at J, with 10 bases in the middle. Source study methods: Reference gene primer amplification gave nucleated cell count estimates. TCRdb keeps only in-frame clones here, not all; method: immunoSEQ multiplex PCR. From that table come the V and J calls and clone size; the DNA was used to work out D and trimming. The table shows approximately 180,000 clones, with about nine tenths occurring only once. The chain links TRBV9 to TRBJ2-7; D is undetermined. The sequencing input was peripheral blood. The receptor was isolated from a woman aged 45-59 years with acute or convalescent COVID-19. For the CDR3, the DNA is TGTGCCAGCAGCGTAGCAGACTTTGACTACGAGCAGTACTTC. Its translation is CASSVADFDYEQYF.